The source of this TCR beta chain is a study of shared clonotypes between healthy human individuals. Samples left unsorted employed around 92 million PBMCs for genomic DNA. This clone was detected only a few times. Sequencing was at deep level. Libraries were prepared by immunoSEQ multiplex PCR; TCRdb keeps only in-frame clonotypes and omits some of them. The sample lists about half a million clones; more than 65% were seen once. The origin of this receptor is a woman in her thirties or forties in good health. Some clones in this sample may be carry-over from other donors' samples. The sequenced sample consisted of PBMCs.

CDR3 nucleotide sequence: TGTGCCAGCAGCCCCCTCGGGGATACGAACACCGGGGAGCTGTTTTTT. Residues: CASSPLGDTNTGELFF. This chain uses TRBV7-3 with TRBJ2-2; tentatively, D is TRBD2 (5 bases). Germline assignment: CDR1 SGHTA and CDR2 FQGTGA. Trimming stripped 5 bases from V and 0 bases from J, with 13 bases between. The CDR3 extends over 16 amino acids.